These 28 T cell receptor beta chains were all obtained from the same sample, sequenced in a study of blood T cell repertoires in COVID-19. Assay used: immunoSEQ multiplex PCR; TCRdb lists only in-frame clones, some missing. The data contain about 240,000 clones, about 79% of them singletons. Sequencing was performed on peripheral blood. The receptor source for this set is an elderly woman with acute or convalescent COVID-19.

The CDR3 bases are TGTGCCAGCAGTGCGGGTTCGAACACTGAAGCTTTCTTT. Amino acid sequence: CASSAGSNTEAFF. This chain connects TRBV2 to TRBJ1-1; no reliable D call. CDR1 SNHLY and CDR2 FYNNEI come from the germline V gene. The V end was cut by 4 bases, the J end by 1 base, with 7 bases between. There are 13 residues in the CDR3.

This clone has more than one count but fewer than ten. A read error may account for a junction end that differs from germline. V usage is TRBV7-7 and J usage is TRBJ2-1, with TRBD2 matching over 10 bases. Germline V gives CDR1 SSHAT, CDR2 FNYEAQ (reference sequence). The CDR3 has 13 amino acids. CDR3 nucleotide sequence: TGTGCTAGCAGCTCCAACTTAGCGGGGGGACAGTTCTTC. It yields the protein CASSSNLAGGQFF.

This CDR3 is CASSSDRVADTQYF. DNA for the CDR3: TGTGCCAGCAGTTCCGACAGGGTGGCAGATACGCAGTATTTT. The chain combines TRBV2 with TRBJ2-3, with 7 bases matching TRBD1. The junction had 6 bases not matched to a gene; V was cut back by 5 bases and J by 4 bases. This CDR3 comprises 14 residues. The germline CDR1 and CDR2 sequences are SNHLY and FYNNEI.

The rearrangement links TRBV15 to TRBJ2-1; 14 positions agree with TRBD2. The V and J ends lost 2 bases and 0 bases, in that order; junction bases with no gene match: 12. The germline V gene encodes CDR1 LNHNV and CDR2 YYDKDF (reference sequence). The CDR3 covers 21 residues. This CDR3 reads CATSRPRLAGGLKSSYNEQFF. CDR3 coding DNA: TGTGCCACCAGCAGACCGAGACTAGCGGGGGGGCTAAAAAGCTCCTACAATGAGCAGTTCTTC.

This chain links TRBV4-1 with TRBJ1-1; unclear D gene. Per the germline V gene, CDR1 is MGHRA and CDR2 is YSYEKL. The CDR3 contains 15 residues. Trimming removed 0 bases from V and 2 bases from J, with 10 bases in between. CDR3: CASSQEAGRNTEAFF. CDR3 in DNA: TGCGCCAGCAGCCAAGAGGCAGGCCGAAACACTGAAGCTTTCTTT.

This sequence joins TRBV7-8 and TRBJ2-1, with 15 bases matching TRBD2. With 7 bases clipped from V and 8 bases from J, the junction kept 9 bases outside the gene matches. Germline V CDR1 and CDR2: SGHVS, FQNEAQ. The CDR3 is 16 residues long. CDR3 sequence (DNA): TGTGCCAGCAAGTCCGGACTAGCGGGGGGGTTGGATGAGCAGTTCTTC. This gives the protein CASKSGLAGGLDEQFF. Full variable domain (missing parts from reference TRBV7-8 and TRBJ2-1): GAGVSQSPRYKVAKRGQDVALRCDPISGHVSLFWYQQALGQGPEFLTYFQNEAQLDKSGLPSDRFFAERPEGSVSTLKIQRTQQEDSAVYLCASKSGLAGGLDEQFFGPGTRLTVL.

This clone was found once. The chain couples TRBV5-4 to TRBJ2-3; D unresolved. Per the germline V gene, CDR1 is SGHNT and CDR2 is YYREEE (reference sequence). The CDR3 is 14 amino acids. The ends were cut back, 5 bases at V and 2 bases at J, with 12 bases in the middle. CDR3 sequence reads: CASRVDRHTDTQYF. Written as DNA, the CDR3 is TGTGCCAGCAGGGTAGATAGACACACAGATACGCAGTATTTT.

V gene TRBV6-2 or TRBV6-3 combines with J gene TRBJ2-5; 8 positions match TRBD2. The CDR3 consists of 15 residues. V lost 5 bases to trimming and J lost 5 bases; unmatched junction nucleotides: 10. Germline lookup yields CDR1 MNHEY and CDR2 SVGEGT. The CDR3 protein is CASSNIAGTGETQYF. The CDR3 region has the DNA TGTGCCAGCAGTAATATAGCGGGGACCGGGGAGACCCAGTACTTC.

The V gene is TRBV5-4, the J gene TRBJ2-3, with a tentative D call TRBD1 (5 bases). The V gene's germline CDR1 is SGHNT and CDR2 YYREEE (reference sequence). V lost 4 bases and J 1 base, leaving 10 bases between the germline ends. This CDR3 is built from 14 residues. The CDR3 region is CASSEKGRTDTQYF. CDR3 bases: TGTGCCAGCAGCGAGAAGGGGCGCACAGATACGCAGTATTTT.

The CDR3: CAWSPRTGSVGANVLTF. CDR3 in DNA: TGTGCCTGGAGTCCCCGGACAGGGTCGGTGGGGGCCAACGTCCTGACTTTC. The chain links TRBV30 to TRBJ2-6; 8 nucleotides match TRBD1. The germline V gene encodes CDR1 GTSNPN and CDR2 SVGIG (reference sequence). There are 17 residues in the CDR3. The junction had 10 bases not matched to a gene; V was cut back by 2 bases and J by 4 bases.

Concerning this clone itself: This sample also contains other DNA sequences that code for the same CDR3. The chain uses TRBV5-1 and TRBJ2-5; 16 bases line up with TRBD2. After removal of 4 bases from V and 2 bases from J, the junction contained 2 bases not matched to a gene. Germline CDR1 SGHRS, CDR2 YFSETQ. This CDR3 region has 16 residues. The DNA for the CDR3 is TGCGCCAGCAGCCCGGGACTAGCGGGGGGGCAAGAGACCCAGTACTTC. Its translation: CASSPGLAGGQETQYF.

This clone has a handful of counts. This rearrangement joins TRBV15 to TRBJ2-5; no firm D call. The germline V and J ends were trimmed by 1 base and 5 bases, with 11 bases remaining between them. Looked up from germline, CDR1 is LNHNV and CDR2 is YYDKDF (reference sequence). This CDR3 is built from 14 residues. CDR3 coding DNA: TGTGCCACCAGCAGAGTATCCCCGAGGGAGACCCAGTACTTC. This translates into CATSRVSPRETQYF. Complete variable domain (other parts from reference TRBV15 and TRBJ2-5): DAMVIQNPRYQVTQFGKPVTLSCSQTLNHNVMYWYQQKSSQAPKLLFHYYDKDFNNEADTPDNFQSRRPNTSFCFLDIRSPGLGDTAMYLCATSRVSPRETQYFGPGTRLLVL.

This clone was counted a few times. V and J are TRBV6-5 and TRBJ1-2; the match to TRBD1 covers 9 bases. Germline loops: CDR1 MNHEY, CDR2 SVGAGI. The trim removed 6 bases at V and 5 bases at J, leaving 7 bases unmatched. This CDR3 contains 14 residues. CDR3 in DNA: TGTGCCAGCAGATCGGACAGGGGAATGTATGGCTACACCTTC. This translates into CASRSDRGMYGYTF.

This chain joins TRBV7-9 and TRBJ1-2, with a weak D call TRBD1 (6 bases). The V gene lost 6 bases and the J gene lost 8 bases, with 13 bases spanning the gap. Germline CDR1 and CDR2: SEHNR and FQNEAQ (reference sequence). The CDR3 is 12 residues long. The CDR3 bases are TGTGCCAGCAGTCCACAGGGTAACGGCTACACCTTC. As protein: CASSPQGNGYTF.

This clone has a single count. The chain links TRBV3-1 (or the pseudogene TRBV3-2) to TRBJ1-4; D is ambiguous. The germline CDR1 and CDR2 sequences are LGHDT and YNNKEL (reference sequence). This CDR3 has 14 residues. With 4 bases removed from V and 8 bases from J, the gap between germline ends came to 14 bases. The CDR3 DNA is TGTGCCAGCAGCCCTGGGCAGAGTTGGGAAAAACTGTTTTTT. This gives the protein CASSPGQSWEKLFF.

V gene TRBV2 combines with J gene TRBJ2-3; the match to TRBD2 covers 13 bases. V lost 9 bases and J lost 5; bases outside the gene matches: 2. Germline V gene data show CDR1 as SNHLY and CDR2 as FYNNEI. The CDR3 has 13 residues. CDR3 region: CARGTSGEDTQYF. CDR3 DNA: TGTGCCAGAGGGACTAGCGGGGAAGATACGCAGTATTTT. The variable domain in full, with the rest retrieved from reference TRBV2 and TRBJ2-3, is EPEVTQTPSHQVTQMGQEVILRCVPISNHLYFYWYRQILGQKVEFLVSFYNNEISEKSEIFDDQFSVERPDGSNFTLKIRSTKLEDSAMYFCARGTSGEDTQYFGPGTRLTVL.

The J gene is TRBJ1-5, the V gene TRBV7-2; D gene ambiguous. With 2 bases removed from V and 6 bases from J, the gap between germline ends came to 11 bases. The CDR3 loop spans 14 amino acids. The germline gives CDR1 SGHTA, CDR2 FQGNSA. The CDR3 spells CASSLWAVPQPQHF. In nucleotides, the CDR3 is TGTGCCAGCAGCTTATGGGCAGTGCCTCAGCCCCAGCATTTT.

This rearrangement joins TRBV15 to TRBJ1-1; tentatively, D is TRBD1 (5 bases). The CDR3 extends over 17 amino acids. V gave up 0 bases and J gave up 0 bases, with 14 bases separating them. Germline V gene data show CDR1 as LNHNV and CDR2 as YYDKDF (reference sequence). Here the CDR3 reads CATSRDTWAGMNTEAFF. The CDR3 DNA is TGTGCCACCAGCAGAGATACGTGGGCAGGGATGAACACTGAAGCTTTCTTT.

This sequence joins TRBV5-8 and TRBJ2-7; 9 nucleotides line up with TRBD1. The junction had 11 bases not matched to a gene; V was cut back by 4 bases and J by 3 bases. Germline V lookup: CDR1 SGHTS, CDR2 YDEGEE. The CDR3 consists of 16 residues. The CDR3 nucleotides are TGTGCCAGCAGCCCCGACAGGGGGGCGAGATTCTACGAGCAGTACTTC. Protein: CASSPDRGARFYEQYF.

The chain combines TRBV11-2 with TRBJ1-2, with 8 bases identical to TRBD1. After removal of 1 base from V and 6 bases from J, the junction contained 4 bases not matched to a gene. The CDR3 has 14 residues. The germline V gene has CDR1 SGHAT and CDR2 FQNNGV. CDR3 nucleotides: TGTGCCAGCAGCTTAGCAGGGGGCAAGAATGGCTACACCTTC. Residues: CASSLAGGKNGYTF.

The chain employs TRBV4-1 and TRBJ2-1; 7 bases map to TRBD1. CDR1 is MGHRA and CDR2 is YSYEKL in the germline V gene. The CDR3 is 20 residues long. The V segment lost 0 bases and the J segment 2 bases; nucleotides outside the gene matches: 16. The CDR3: CASSQDNEDRLSLAYNEQFF. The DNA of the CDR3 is TGCGCCAGCAGCCAAGATAATGAGGACAGGTTGTCTCTCGCCTACAATGAGCAGTTCTTC.

CDR3 sequence reads: CASSWGGPEKLFF. The DNA of the CDR3 is TGTGCCAGCAGCTGGGGGGGTCCCGAAAAACTGTTTTTT. This sequence joins TRBV5-5 and TRBJ1-4, with a weak D call TRBD1 (5 bases). The CDR3 has 13 amino acids. Germline lookup yields CDR1 SGHKS and CDR2 YYEKEE (reference sequence). V dropped 3 bases and J dropped 8 bases, with 11 bases sitting between them. Full variable domain (rest looked up from reference TRBV5-5 and TRBJ1-4): DAGVTQSPTHLIKTRGQQVTLRCSPISGHKSVSWYQQVLGQGPQFIFQYYEKEERGRGNFPDRFSARQFPNYSSELNVNALLLGDSALYLCASSWGGPEKLFFGSGTQLSVL.

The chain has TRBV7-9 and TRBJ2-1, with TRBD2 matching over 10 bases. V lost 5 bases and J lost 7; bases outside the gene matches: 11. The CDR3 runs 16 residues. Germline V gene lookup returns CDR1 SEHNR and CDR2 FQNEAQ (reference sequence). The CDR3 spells CASSPPGLAALNEQFF. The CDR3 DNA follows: TGTGCCAGCAGCCCACCCGGACTAGCGGCCCTTAATGAGCAGTTCTTC. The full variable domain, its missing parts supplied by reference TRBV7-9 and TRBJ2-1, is DTGVSQNPRHKITKRGQNVTFRCDPISEHNRLYWYRQTLGQGPEFLTYFQNEAQLEKSRLLSDRFSAERPKGSFSTLEIQRTEQGDSAMYLCASSPPGLAALNEQFFGPGTRLTVL.

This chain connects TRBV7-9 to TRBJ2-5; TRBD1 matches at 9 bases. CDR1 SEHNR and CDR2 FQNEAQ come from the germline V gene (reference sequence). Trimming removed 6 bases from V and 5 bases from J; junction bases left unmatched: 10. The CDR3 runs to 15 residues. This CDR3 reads CASRSRDRDPETQYF. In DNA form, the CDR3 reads TGTGCCAGCAGGTCCCGGGACAGGGACCCCGAGACCCAGTACTTC.

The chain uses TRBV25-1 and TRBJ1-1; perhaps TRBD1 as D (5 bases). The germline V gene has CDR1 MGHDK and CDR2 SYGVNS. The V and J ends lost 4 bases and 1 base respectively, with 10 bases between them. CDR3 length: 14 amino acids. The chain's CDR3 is CASSGAGPNTEAFF. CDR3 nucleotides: TGTGCCAGCAGTGGGGCAGGGCCGAACACTGAAGCTTTCTTT.

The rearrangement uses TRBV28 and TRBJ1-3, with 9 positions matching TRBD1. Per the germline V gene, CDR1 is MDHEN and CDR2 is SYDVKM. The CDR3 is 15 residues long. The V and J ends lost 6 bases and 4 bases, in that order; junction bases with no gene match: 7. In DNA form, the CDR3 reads TGTGCCAGCAGGCTACAGGGGGCGCAAGGAAACACCATATATTTT. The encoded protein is CASRLQGAQGNTIYF.

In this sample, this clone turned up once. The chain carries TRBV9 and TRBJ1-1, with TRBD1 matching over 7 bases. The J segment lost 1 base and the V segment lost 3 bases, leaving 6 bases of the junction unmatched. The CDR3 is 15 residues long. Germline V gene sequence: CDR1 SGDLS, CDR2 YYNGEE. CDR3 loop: CASSGYRGQNTEAFF. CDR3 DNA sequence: TGTGCCAGCAGCGGCTACAGGGGCCAGAACACTGAAGCTTTCTTT.

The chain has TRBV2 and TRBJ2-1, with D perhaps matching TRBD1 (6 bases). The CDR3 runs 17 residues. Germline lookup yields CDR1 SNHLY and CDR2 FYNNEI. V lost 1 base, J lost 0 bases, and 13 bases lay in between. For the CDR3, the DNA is TGTGCCAGCAGTGAAGAGGGGGACCCCAGCTCCTACAATGAGCAGTTCTTC. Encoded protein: CASSEEGDPSSYNEQFF.